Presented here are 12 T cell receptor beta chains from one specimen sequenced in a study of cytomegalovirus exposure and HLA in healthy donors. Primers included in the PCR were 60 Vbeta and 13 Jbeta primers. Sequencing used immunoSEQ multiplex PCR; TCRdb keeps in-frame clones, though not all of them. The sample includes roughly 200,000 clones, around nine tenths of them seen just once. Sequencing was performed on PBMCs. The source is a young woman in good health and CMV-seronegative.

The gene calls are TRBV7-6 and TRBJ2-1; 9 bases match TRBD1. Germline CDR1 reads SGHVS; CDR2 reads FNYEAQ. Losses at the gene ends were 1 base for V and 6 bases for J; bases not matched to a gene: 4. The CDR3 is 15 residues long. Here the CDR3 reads CASSLVQGAGNEQFF. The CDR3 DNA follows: TGTGCCAGCAGCTTAGTACAGGGGGCAGGCAATGAGCAGTTCTTC.

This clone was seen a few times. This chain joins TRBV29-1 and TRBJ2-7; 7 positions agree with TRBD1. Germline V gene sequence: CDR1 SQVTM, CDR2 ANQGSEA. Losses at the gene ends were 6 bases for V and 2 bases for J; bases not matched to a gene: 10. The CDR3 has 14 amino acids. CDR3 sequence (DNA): TGCAGCGTCGCTTCTGGACAGGATCCCTACGAGCAGTACTTC. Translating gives CSVASGQDPYEQYF.

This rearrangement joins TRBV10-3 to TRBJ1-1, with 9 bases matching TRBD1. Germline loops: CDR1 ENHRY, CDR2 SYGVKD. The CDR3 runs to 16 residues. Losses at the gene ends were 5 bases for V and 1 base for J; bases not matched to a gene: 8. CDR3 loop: CAISPRQGEGNTEAFF. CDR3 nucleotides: TGTGCCATCAGTCCCCGACAGGGGGAGGGGAACACTGAAGCTTTCTTT.

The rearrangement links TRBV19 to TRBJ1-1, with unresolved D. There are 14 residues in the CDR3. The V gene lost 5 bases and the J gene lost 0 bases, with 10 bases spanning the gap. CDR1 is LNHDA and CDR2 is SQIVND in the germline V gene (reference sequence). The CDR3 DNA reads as TGTGCCAGTAGTCCGACACCTCTGAACACTGAAGCTTTCTTT. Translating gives CASSPTPLNTEAFF.

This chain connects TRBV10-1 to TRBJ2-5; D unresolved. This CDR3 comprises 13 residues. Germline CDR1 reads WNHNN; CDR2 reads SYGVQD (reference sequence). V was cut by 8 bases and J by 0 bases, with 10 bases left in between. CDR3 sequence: CASSNEYQETQYF. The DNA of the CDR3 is TGCGCCAGCTCCAACGAGTACCAAGAGACCCAGTACTTC.

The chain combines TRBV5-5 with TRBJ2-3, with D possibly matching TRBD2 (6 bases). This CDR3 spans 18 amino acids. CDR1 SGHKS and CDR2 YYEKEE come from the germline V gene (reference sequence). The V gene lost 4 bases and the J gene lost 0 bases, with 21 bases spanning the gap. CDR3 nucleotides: TGTGCCAGCAGCCCTTCCCGGGCTAGCGCACTAAGCACAGATACGCAGTATTTT. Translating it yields CASSPSRASALSTDTQYF.

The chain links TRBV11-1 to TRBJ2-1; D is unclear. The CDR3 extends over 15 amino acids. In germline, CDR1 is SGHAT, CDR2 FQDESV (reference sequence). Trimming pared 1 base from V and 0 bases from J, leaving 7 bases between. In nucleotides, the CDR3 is TGTGCCAGCAGCTTAGTCGGAGACTCCTACAATGAGCAGTTCTTC. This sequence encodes CASSLVGDSYNEQFF.

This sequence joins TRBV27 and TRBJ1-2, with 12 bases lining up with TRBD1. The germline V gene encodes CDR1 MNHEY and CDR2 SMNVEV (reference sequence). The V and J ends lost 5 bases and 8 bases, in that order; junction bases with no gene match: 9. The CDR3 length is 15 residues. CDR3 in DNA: TGTGCCAGCAGTACGGAGGGACAGGGGGCGCAGGGCTACACCTTC. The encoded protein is CASSTEGQGAQGYTF.

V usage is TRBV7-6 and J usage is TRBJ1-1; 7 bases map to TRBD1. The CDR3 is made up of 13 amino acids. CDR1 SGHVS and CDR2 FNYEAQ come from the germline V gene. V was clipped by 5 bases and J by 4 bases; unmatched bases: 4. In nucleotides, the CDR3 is TGTGCCAGCAGCGACCAGGGGGGCACTGAAGCTTTCTTT. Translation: CASSDQGGTEAFF. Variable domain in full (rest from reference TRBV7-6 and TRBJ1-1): GAGVSQSPRYKVTKRGQDVALRCDPISGHVSLYWYRQALGQGPEFLTYFNYEAQQDKSGLPNDRFSAERPEGSISTLTIQRTEQRDSAMYRCASSDQGGTEAFFGQGTRLTVV.

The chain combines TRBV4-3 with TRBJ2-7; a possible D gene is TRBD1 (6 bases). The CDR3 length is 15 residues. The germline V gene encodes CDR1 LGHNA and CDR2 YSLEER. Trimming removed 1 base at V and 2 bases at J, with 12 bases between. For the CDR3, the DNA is TGCGCCAGCAGCCAAGCGGGCCAGGGGCCCTACGAGCAGTACTTC. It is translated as CASSQAGQGPYEQYF.

CDR3 coding DNA: TGTGCCAGCAGCCCACAGACAGGGGGCCTCTATGGCTACACCTTC. This codes for CASSPQTGGLYGYTF. The J gene is TRBJ1-2, the V gene TRBV7-8; 10 bases fit TRBD1. CDR3 length equals 15 residues. Germline V lookup: CDR1 SGHVS, CDR2 FQNEAQ. V lost 5 bases and J lost 4; bases outside the gene matches: 7.

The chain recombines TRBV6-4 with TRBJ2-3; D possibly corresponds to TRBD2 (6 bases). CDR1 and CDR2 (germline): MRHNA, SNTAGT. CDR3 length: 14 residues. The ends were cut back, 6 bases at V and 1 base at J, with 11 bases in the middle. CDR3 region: CASRRDPGTDTQYF. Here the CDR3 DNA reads TGTGCCAGCAGGCGGGACCCCGGCACAGATACGCAGTATTTT.